This T cell receptor beta chain comes out of a study of T cell changes during pregnancy in multiple sclerosis. CDR3 size: 16 residues. Germline CDR1 MGHRA, CDR2 YSYEKL. The V gene end was trimmed by 4 bases and the J gene end by 7 bases; junction bases not matched to a gene: 11. Produced via immunoSEQ multiplex PCR; TCRdb's table is partial and in-frame only. This table has around 97,000 clones, 75% to 95% appearing once. The sample consisted of peripheral blood, taken in the second trimester of pregnancy. The sequence derives from a female donor in good health, enrolled as a control in a pregnancy study. The chain has TRBV4-1 and TRBJ2-1; TRBD2 matches 9 bases. The CDR3 spells CASSPVAGGTLNEQFF. CDR3 nucleotides: TGCGCCAGCAGCCCCGTGGCGGGGGGGACGTTAAATGAGCAGTTCTTC.